The text below deals with one T cell receptor (beta chain). This sample stems from a study of T cells in tumors after PD-1 blockade. Study-level background: Treatment was either pembrolizumab 200 mg every 3 weeks or cemiplimab 350 mg every 2 weeks. Some patients also took daily vismodegib 150 mg during anti-PD-1 treatment. Peripheral blood samples averaged around 40,000 unique clonotypes and some 100,000 templates.

Profiling relied on immunoSEQ multiplex PCR, and the TCRdb table lists in-frame clones only, not all of them. Here the sample spans more than 50,000 clones, around 72% being singletons. Deletions cut 5 bases from V and 5 bases from J, with 12 bases between. The germline CDR1 and CDR2 sequences are MDHEN and SYDVKM. The CDR3 contains 13 residues. Sequences were derived from PBMCs, sampled after anti-PD-1 treatment. This receptor was obtained from a human donor with basal cell carcinoma. This chain joins TRBV28 and TRBJ2-5, with D tentatively TRBD1 (7 bases). In DNA, the CDR3 is TGTGCCAGCAGTAGTCCAGGGGGGGAGACCCAGTACTTC. Translated, it gives CASSSPGGETQYF.